Shown below are 26 T cell receptor beta chains from a single sample sequenced in a study of cytomegalovirus exposure and HLA in healthy donors. PCR involved 60 Vbeta and 13 Jbeta primers. Sequenced by immunoSEQ multiplex PCR; TCRdb stores in-frame clones only, minus some. This sample has 150,000 to 180,000 clones, with about four fifths found just once. Sample: PBMCs. All receptors come from a man younger than 40 in good health and CMV-seropositive.

This sequence joins TRBV9 and TRBJ1-4; perhaps TRBD1 as D (5 bases). Germline values: CDR1 SGDLS, CDR2 YYNGEE. Trimming stripped 4 bases from V and 4 bases from J, with 17 bases between. The CDR3 has 16 residues. The CDR3 nucleotides read TGTGCCAGCAGCCCGTTTCCGGGACTGAGTAATGAAAAACTGTTTTTT. This codes for CASSPFPGLSNEKLFF. Filled out from reference TRBV9 and TRBJ1-4, the complete variable domain reads DSGVTQTPKHLITATGQRVTLRCSPRSGDLSVYWYQQSLDQGLQFLIQYYNGEERAKGNILERFSAQQFPDLHSELNLSSLELGDSALYFCASSPFPGLSNEKLFFGSGTQLSVL.

This clone was counted a few times. This chain joins TRBV27 and TRBJ2-3; TRBD1 matches at 7 bases. With 2 bases clipped from V and 0 bases from J, the junction kept 2 bases outside the gene matches. The CDR3 contains 15 residues. CDR1 MNHEY and CDR2 SMNVEV come from the germline V gene (reference sequence). Here the CDR3 reads CASSLRGQSTDTQYF. The DNA for the CDR3 is TGTGCCAGCAGTTTAAGGGGACAGAGCACAGATACGCAGTATTTT.

The chain employs TRBV5-1 and TRBJ1-3; 7 nucleotides agree with TRBD1. CDR1 SGHRS and CDR2 YFSETQ come from the germline V gene. The junction had 10 bases not matched to a gene; V was cut back by 0 bases and J by 4 bases. The CDR3 covers 17 residues. CDR3 nucleotides: TGCGCCAGCAGCTTGGAGCCAGGGGGAGTCGCCGGAAACACCATATATTTT. Residues: CASSLEPGGVAGNTIYF. The complete variable domain, with remaining parts taken from reference TRBV5-1 and TRBJ1-3, reads KAGVTQTPRYLIKTRGQQVTLSCSPISGHRSVSWYQQTPGQGLQFLFEYFSETQRNKGNFPGRFSGRQFSNSRSEMNVSTLELGDSALYLCASSLEPGGVAGNTIYFGEGSWLTVV.

The chain links TRBV28 to TRBJ2-1; D possibly corresponds to TRBD1 (6 bases). Germline values: CDR1 MDHEN, CDR2 SYDVKM. The ends were cut back, 2 bases at V and 7 bases at J, with 18 bases in the middle. The CDR3 is made up of 16 amino acids. This CDR3 is CASSLPPGAGMNEQFF. CDR3 bases: TGTGCCAGCAGTTTACCCCCAGGGGCCGGAATGAATGAGCAGTTCTTC.

This chain uses TRBV18 with TRBJ2-3, with D uncertain. The CDR3 is 12 amino acids. Germline-derived CDR1 and CDR2 are KGHSH and LQKENI. Trimming stripped 0 bases from V and 6 bases from J, with 4 bases between. The CDR3 reads CASSPPEDTQYF. The CDR3 DNA follows: TGTGCCAGCTCACCACCAGAGGATACGCAGTATTTT.

The chain carries TRBV2 and TRBJ1-2; 7 nucleotides agree with TRBD1. There are 15 residues in the CDR3. V lost 7 bases, J lost 2 bases, and 10 bases stayed unmatched. The germline gives CDR1 SNHLY, CDR2 FYNNEI. In DNA, the CDR3 is TGTGCCAGCACCCCCGACAGGGCGGGAAACTATGGCTACACCTTC. Translated, it gives CASTPDRAGNYGYTF.

This clone has just one count. This chain uses TRBV6-1 with TRBJ2-1, with 7 bases lining up with TRBD1. Germline values: CDR1 MNHNS, CDR2 SASEGT. The CDR3 extends over 14 amino acids. V lost 6 bases, J lost 4 bases, and 6 bases stayed unmatched. CDR3 coding DNA: TGTGCCAGCAGGTTAAACAGGGGATACAATGAGCAGTTCTTC. Protein product: CASRLNRGYNEQFF.

The chain recombines TRBV7-9 with TRBJ1-4; tentative D call: TRBD1 (5 bases). The germline CDR1 and CDR2 sequences are SEHNR and FQNEAQ (reference sequence). The ends were cut back, 5 bases at V and 4 bases at J, with 14 bases in the middle. The CDR3 contains 15 residues. The CDR3 protein is CASSLIQGLNEKLFF. As DNA, the CDR3 is TGTGCCAGCAGCCTTATTCAGGGACTTAATGAAAAACTGTTTTTT.

The rearrangement uses TRBV12-5 and TRBJ1-1, with D unresolved. V was shortened by 4 bases and J by 6 bases, with 12 bases between the two germline ends. Per germline, CDR1 LGHNT and CDR2 FRNRAP. The CDR3 loop spans 13 amino acids. CDR3 DNA: TGTGCTAGTGGTTCCGGGAGGGAAGCTGAAGCTTTCTTT. Translated: CASGSGREAEAFF. The full variable domain, rest sourced from reference TRBV12-5 and TRBJ1-1, is DARVTQTPRHKVTEMGQEVTMRCQPILGHNTVFWYRQTMMQGLELLAYFRNRAPLDDSGMPKDRFSAEMPDATLATLKIQPSEPRDSAVYFCASGSGREAEAFFGQGTRLTVV.

This clone was seen more than once but under ten times. The chain recombines TRBV6-4 with TRBJ1-2; 11 positions match TRBD1. There are 14 residues in the CDR3. The V gene end was trimmed by 5 bases and the J gene end by 6 bases; junction bases not matched to a gene: 5. Germline lookup yields CDR1 MRHNA and CDR2 SNTAGT. CDR3 loop: CASSRGQGADGYTF. The CDR3 nucleotides read TGTGCCAGCAGTCGAGGACAGGGGGCTGATGGCTACACCTTC.

Only a few counts were recorded for this clone. The chain joins TRBV7-9 to TRBJ1-2; 8 bases fit TRBD1. Germline V gene lookup returns CDR1 SEHNR and CDR2 FQNEAQ (reference sequence). The length of the CDR3 is 15 residues. V shed 6 bases, J shed 4 bases, and the junction held 10 bases outside the gene matches. CDR3 amino acids: CASSWGTGGGYGYTF. The CDR3 coding sequence is TGTGCCAGCAGTTGGGGGACAGGTGGCGGCTATGGCTACACCTTC.

The chain recombines TRBV7-8 with TRBJ2-1, with D hard to call. Germline CDR1 is SGHVS and CDR2 is FQNEAQ. The CDR3 is 12 residues long. Trimming took 0 bases from V and 7 from J, leaving 4 bases between them. This chain's CDR3 is CASSLAENEQFF. CDR3 bases: TGTGCCAGCAGCTTAGCTGAGAATGAGCAGTTCTTC. Filled out from reference TRBV7-8 and TRBJ2-1, the complete variable domain reads GAGVSQSPRYKVAKRGQDVALRCDPISGHVSLFWYQQALGQGPEFLTYFQNEAQLDKSGLPSDRFFAERPEGSVSTLKIQRTQQEDSAVYLCASSLAENEQFFGPGTRLTVL.

V gene TRBV6-1 combines with J gene TRBJ2-3; D perhaps matches TRBD2 (6 bases). Deletions cut 3 bases from V and 4 bases from J, with 23 bases between. Germline CDR1 and CDR2: MNHNS and SASEGT. This CDR3 has 18 residues. This CDR3 is CASSDAFSGTPAADTQYF. The CDR3 DNA reads TGTGCCAGCAGTGATGCCTTTTCCGGGACTCCTGCGGCAGATACGCAGTATTTT.

V and J are TRBV5-4 and TRBJ1-6; the D gene is possibly TRBD1 (5 bases). Between the trimmed V and J ends, which lost 0 bases and 9 bases, there was a span of 10 bases. Germline CDR1 SGHNT, CDR2 YYREEE (reference sequence). The CDR3 is made up of 14 amino acids. CDR3 region: CASSLGQGGSPLHF. CDR3 sequence (DNA): TGTGCCAGCAGCTTGGGTCAGGGCGGTTCACCCCTCCACTTT.

CDR3 DNA sequence: TGTGCCAGCAGTTACTCGAGGGTAGGGTGGGAGTCTGGAAACACCATATATTTT. It encodes CASSYSRVGWESGNTIYF. The rearrangement joins TRBV6-7 to TRBJ1-3; D uncertain. TRBV6-7 is annotated as an ORF whose role is uncertain. V lost 0 bases and J 1 base, leaving 16 bases between the germline ends. The CDR3 length is 18 residues.

The chain is built from TRBV5-1 and TRBJ1-4; no clear D. V lost 0 bases, J lost 4 bases, and 16 bases lay in between. Germline V gene lookup returns CDR1 SGHRS and CDR2 YFSETQ. The CDR3 contains 17 residues. This chain's CDR3 is CASSLGETGGYNEKLFF. CDR3 sequence (DNA): TGCGCCAGCAGCTTGGGCGAAACCGGCGGGTATAATGAAAAACTGTTTTTT.

This clone was recorded once. The J gene is TRBJ2-3, the V gene TRBV19, with 13 bases aligning to TRBD2. The CDR3 covers 17 residues. From germline, CDR1 is LNHDA and CDR2 SQIVND (reference sequence). Trimming cost V 2 bases and J 3 bases; bases outside gene matches: 5. CDR3 in amino acids: CASSINGLAGETDTQYF. CDR3 bases: TGTGCCAGTAGTATAAACGGACTAGCGGGAGAAACAGATACGCAGTATTTT.

The chain joins TRBV6-6 to TRBJ1-2, with D possibly being TRBD1 (6 bases). The germline CDR1 and CDR2 sequences are MNHNY and SVGAGI (reference sequence). V was clipped by 0 bases and J by 5 bases, with 13 bases between them. The CDR3 is made up of 15 amino acids. The CDR3 DNA follows: TGTGCCAGCAGTTACTCGTGGACAGATCTTTATGGCTACACCTTC. Translated, it gives CASSYSWTDLYGYTF.

The rearrangement joins TRBV2 to TRBJ1-4; weak D call: TRBD1 (6 bases). The germline V and J ends were trimmed by 6 bases and 5 bases, with 16 bases remaining between them. The length of the CDR3 is 15 residues. The germline V gene encodes CDR1 SNHLY and CDR2 FYNNEI. DNA for the CDR3: TGTGCCAGCAGAGCAGAGACAGGATTAAATGAAAAACTGTTTTTT. It codes for CASRAETGLNEKLFF.

The chain recombines TRBV11-2 with TRBJ2-5; D uncertain. The CDR3 is 11 residues long. CDR1 and CDR2 (germline): SGHAT, FQNNGV. V lost 6 bases, J lost 3 bases, and 5 bases lay in between. CDR3 DNA sequence: TGTGCCAGCAGTCCAGAAGAGACCCAGTACTTC. Translation gives CASSPEETQYF.

The chain links TRBV6-1 to TRBJ2-2, with 8 nucleotides matching TRBD1. The length of the CDR3 is 14 residues. V gave up 10 bases and J gave up 5 bases; unmatched junction bases: 9. CDR1 and CDR2 from the germline V gene are MNHNS and SASEGT. The DNA for the CDR3 is TGTGCCAACCGGACAGGGTCGCGGACCGGGGAGCTGTTTTTT. It codes for CANRTGSRTGELFF.

This clone appeared a few times. The rearrangement joins TRBV4-2 to TRBJ2-5; TRBD2 might be the D (6 bases). Per the germline V gene, CDR1 is LGHNA and CDR2 is YNFKEQ. There are 13 residues in the CDR3. V lost 4 bases to trimming and J lost 4 bases, with 10 bases between them. In nucleotides, the CDR3 is TGTGCCAGCAGCCCGACTAGTAGAGAGACCCAGTACTTC. Translating gives CASSPTSRETQYF.

V gene TRBV7-9 combines with J gene TRBJ1-1; D perhaps matches TRBD1 (5 bases). This CDR3 spans 16 amino acids. The germline V and J ends were trimmed by 5 bases and 4 bases, with 20 bases remaining between them. Germline V CDR1 and CDR2: SEHNR, FQNEAQ (reference sequence). CDR3 amino acids: CASSARGAGRITEAFF. CDR3 DNA sequence: TGTGCCAGCAGCGCGCGAGGGGCGGGGAGGATCACTGAAGCTTTCTTT.

This chain joins TRBV29-1 and TRBJ1-2, with 8 bases aligning to TRBD1. The germline V gene has CDR1 SQVTM and CDR2 ANQGSEA. J lost 8 bases, V lost 7 bases, and 15 bases had no gene match. This CDR3 spans 14 amino acids. CDR3 amino acids: CSAPRAQGAYGYTF. The CDR3 DNA follows: TGCAGCGCCCCCCGGGCGCAGGGGGCCTACGGCTACACCTTC.

This clone was seen a handful of times. The chain combines TRBV6-5 with TRBJ1-2; D gene uncertain. The germline V gene encodes CDR1 MNHEY and CDR2 SVGAGI. The V end lost 6 bases, the J end lost 2 bases, and 7 bases lay between the germline ends. CDR3 length: 12 residues. The CDR3 DNA is TGTGCCAGCAGCCCGGGAAACTATGGCTACACCTTC. Protein sequence: CASSPGNYGYTF.

The chain uses TRBV6-5 and TRBJ2-7; D perhaps matches TRBD2 (6 bases). The CDR3 covers 15 residues. Germline CDR1 is MNHEY and CDR2 is SVGAGI. Trimming removed 0 bases from V and 0 bases from J, with 9 bases in between. The CDR3 reads CASSYSGTVSYEQYF. The CDR3 DNA reads TGTGCCAGCAGTTACTCCGGGACTGTCTCCTACGAGCAGTACTTC.